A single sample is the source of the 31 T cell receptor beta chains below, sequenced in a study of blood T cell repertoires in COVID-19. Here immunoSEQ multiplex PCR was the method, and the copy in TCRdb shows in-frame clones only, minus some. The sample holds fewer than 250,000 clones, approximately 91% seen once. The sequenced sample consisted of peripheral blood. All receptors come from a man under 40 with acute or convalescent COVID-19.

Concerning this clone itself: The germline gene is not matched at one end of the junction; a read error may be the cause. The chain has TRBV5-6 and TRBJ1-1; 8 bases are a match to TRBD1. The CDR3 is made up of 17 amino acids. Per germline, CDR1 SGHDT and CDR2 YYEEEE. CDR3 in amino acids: CASSLAQGARLKTEAFF. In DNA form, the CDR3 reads TGTGCCAGCAGCTTGGCGCAGGGGGCGCGTTTGAAGACTGAAGCTTTCTTT.

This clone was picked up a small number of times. CDR3 sequence reads: CASSVVSGGASEQFF. The CDR3 region has the DNA TGTGCCAGCAGCGTAGTCAGCGGGGGGGCCAGTGAGCAGTTCTTC. The rearrangement joins TRBV9 to TRBJ2-1; 10 nucleotides line up with TRBD2. CDR3 length equals 15 residues. CDR1 is SGDLS and CDR2 is YYNGEE in the germline V gene. V shed 0 bases and J 9 bases; nucleotides not matched to a gene: 6.

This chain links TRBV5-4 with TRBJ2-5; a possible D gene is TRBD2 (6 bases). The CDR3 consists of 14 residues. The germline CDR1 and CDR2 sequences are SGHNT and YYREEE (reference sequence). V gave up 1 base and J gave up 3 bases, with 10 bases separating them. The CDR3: CASSLNAGKETQYF. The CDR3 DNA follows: TGTGCCAGCAGCTTGAACGCGGGGAAAGAGACCCAGTACTTC.

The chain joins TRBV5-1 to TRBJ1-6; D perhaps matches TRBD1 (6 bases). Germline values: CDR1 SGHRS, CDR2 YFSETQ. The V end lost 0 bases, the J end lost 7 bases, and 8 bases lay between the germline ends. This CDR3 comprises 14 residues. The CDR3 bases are TGCGCCAGCAGCTTGGACAGGGTGAATTCACCCCTCCACTTT. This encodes CASSLDRVNSPLHF.

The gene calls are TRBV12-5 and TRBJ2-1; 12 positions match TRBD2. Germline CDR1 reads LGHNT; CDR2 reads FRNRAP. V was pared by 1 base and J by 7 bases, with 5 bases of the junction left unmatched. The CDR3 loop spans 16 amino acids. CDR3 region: CASGLGLAGAMNEQFF. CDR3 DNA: TGTGCTAGTGGTTTGGGACTAGCGGGGGCTATGAATGAGCAGTTCTTC.

CDR3: CATITDRRTYEQYF. CDR3 nucleotides: TGTGCCACCATCACAGACAGGAGGACCTACGAGCAGTACTTC. The gene calls are TRBV28 and TRBJ2-7; D is possibly TRBD1 (6 bases). V shed 10 bases and J shed 2 bases, with 18 bases lying between them. This CDR3 is built from 14 residues. Germline V CDR1 and CDR2: MDHEN, SYDVKM.

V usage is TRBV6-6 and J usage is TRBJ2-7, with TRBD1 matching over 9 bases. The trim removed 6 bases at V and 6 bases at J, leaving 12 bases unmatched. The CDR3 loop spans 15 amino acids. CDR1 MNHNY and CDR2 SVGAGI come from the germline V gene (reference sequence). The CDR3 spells CASRHFPGQGGEQYF. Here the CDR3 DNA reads TGTGCCAGCAGGCATTTCCCGGGACAGGGAGGCGAGCAGTACTTC.

The CDR3 here is CASSLQGTEAFF. Here the CDR3 DNA reads TGTGCCAGCAGCTTACAGGGGACTGAAGCTTTCTTT. The V call is TRBV5-5, the J call TRBJ1-1, with 7 bases aligning to TRBD1. The ends lost 2 bases at V and 5 bases at J; junction bases unmatched: 0. CDR3 length: 12 amino acids. CDR1 and CDR2 (germline): SGHKS, YYEKEE (reference sequence).

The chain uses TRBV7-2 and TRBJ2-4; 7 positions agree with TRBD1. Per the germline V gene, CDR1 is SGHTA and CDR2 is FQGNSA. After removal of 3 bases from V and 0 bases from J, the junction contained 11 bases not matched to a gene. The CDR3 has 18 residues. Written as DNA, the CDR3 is TGTGCCAGCAGCTTCCAGACAGGGCGAGTCGAAGCCAAAAACATTCAGTACTTC. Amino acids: CASSFQTGRVEAKNIQYF.

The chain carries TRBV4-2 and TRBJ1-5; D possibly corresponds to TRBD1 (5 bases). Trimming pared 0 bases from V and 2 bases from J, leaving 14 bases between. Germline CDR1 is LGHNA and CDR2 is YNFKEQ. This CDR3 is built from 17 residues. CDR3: CASSQDLGGSGNQPQHF. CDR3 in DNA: TGTGCCAGCAGCCAAGACCTGGGGGGTAGCGGCAATCAGCCCCAGCATTTT.

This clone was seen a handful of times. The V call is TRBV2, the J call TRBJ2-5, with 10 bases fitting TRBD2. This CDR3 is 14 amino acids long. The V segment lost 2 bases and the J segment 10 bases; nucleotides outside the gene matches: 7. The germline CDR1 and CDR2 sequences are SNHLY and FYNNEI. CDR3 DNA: TGTGCCAGCAGTGAAAGCGGGGGGGCAACTGTCCAGTACTTC. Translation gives CASSESGGATVQYF.

The CDR3 region is CASSQVGPPEAFF. The CDR3 DNA is TGTGCCAGCTCCCAAGTCGGTCCCCCTGAAGCTTTCTTT. This chain links TRBV18 with TRBJ1-1, with D hard to call. Between the trimmed V and J ends, which lost 6 bases and 6 bases, there was a span of 14 bases. Per germline, CDR1 KGHSH and CDR2 LQKENI. The CDR3 loop spans 13 amino acids.

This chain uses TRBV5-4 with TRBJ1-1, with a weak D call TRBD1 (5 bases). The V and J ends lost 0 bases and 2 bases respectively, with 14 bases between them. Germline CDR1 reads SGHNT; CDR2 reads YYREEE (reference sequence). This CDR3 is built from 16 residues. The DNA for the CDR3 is TGTGCCAGCAGCTTGGGCAACGGGAGGGGAAACACTGAAGCTTTCTTT. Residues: CASSLGNGRGNTEAFF.

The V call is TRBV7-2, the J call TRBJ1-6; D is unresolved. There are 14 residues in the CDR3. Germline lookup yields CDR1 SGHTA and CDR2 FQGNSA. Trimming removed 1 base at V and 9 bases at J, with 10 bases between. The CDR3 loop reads CASSLGVALSPLHF. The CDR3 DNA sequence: TGTGCCAGCAGCTTAGGTGTTGCGCTTTCACCCCTCCACTTT.

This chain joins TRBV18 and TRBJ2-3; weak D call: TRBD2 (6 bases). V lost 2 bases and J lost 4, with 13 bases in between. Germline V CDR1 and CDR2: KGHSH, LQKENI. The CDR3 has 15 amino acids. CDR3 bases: TGTGCCAGCTCACCATCAATAGGAGGGTCAGATACGCAGTATTTT. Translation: CASSPSIGGSDTQYF.

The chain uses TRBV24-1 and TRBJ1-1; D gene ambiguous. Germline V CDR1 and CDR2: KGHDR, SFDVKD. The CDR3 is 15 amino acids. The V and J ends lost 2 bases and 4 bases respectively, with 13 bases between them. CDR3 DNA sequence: TGTGCCACCAGTGATTCGGGCGGTGGGAGCACTGAAGCTTTCTTT. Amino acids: CATSDSGGGSTEAFF.

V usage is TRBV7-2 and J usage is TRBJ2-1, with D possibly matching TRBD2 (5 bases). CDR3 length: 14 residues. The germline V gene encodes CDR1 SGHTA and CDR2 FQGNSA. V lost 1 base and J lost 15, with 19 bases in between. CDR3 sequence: CASSLGLLSGPRFF. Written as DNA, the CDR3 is TGTGCCAGCAGCTTAGGACTTTTGAGCGGCCCCAGGTTCTTC.

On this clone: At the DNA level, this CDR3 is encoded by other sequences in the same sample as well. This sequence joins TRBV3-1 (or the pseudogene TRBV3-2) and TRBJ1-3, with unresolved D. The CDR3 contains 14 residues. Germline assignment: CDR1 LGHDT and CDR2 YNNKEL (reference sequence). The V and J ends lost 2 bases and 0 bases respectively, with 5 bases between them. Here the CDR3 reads CASSQTASGNTIYF. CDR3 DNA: TGTGCCAGCAGCCAAACAGCCTCTGGAAACACCATATATTTT.

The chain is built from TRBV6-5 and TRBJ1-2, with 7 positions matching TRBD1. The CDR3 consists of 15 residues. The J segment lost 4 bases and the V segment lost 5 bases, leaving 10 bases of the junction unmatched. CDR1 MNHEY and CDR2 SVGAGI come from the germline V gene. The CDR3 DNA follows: TGTGCCAGCAGTCCAAGGGGGCAGCTCACCTATGGCTACACCTTC. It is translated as CASSPRGQLTYGYTF.

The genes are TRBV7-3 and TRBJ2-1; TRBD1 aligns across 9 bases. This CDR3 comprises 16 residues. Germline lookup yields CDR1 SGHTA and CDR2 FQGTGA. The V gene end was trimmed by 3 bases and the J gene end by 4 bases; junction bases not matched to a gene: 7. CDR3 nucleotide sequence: TGTGCCAGCAGCTTCTCAGGGACAGGGAAGTACAATGAGCAGTTCTTC. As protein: CASSFSGTGKYNEQFF. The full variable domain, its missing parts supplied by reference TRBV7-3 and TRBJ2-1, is GAGVSQTPSNKVTEKGKYVELRCDPISGHTALYWYRQSLGQGPEFLIYFQGTGAADDSGLPNDRFFAVRPEGSVSTLKIQRTERGDSAVYLCASSFSGTGKYNEQFFGPGTRLTVL.

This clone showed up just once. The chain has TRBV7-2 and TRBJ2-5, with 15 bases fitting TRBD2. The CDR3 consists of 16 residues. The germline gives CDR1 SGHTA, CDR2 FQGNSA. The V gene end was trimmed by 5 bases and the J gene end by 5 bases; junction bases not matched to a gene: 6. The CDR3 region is CASSMGLAGGGETQYF. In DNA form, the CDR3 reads TGTGCCAGCAGCATGGGACTAGCGGGAGGTGGGGAGACCCAGTACTTC. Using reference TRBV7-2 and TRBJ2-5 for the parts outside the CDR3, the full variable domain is GAGVSQSPSNKVTEKGKDVELRCDPISGHTALYWYRQSLGQGLEFLIYFQGNSAPDKSGLPSDRFSAERTGGSVSTLTIQRTQQEDSAVYLCASSMGLAGGGETQYFGPGTRLLVL.

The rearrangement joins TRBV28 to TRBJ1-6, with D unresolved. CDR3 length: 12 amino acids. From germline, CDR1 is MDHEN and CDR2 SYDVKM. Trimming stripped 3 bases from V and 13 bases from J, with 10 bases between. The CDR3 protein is CASSLFPQPLHF. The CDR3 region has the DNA TGTGCCAGCAGTTTGTTCCCCCAGCCCCTCCACTTT.

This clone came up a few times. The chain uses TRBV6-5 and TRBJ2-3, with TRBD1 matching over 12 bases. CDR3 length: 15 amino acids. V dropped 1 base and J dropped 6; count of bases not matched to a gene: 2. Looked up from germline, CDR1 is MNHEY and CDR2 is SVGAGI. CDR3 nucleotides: TGTGCCAGCAGTTACTTCGGGACAGGGGGCGATACGCAGTATTTT. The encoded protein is CASSYFGTGGDTQYF.

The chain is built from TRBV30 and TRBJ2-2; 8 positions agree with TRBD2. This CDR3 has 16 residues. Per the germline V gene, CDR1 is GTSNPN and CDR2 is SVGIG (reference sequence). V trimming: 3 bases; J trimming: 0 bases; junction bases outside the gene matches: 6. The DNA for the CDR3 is TGTGCCTGGAGGGCTAGCGGGCAAACGAACACCGGGGAGCTGTTTTTT. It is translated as CAWRASGQTNTGELFF.

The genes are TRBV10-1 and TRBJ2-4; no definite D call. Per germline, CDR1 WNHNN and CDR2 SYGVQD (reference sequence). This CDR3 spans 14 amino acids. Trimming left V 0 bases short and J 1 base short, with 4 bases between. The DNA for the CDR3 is TGCGCCAGCAGTGAGTCCTCCGCCAAAAACATTCAGTACTTC. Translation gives CASSESSAKNIQYF.

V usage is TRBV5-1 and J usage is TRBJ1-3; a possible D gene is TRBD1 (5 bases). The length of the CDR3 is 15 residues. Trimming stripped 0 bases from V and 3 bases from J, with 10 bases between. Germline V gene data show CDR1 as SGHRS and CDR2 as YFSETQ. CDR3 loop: CASSLVGDVGNTIYF. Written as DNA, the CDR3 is TGCGCCAGCAGCTTGGTAGGGGATGTTGGAAACACCATATATTTT. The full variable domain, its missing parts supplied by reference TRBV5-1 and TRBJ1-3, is KAGVTQTPRYLIKTRGQQVTLSCSPISGHRSVSWYQQTPGQGLQFLFEYFSETQRNKGNFPGRFSGRQFSNSRSEMNVSTLELGDSALYLCASSLVGDVGNTIYFGEGSWLTVV.

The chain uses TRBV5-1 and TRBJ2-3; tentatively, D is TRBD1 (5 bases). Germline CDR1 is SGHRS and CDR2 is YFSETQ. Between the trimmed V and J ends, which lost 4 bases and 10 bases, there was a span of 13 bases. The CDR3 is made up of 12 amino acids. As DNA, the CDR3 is TGCGCCAGCAGCCCGGATGGGGCTGCGCAGTATTTT. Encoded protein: CASSPDGAAQYF.

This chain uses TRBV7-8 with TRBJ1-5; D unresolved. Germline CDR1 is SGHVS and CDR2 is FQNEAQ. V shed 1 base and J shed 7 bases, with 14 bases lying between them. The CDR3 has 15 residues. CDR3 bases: TGTGCCAGCAGCTTAGGATCTCCCCGGGTACAGCCCCAGCATTTT. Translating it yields CASSLGSPRVQPQHF.

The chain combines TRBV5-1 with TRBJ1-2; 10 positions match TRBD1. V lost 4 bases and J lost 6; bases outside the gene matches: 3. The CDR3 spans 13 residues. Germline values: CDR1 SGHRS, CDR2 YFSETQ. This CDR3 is CASSADRGNGYTF. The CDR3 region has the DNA TGCGCCAGCAGCGCGGACAGGGGGAATGGCTACACCTTC.

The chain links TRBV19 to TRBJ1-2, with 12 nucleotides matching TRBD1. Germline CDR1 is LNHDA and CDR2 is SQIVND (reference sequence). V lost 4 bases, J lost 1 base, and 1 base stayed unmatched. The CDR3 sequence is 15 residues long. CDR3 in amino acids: CASSRDRGLNYGYTF. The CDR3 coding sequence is TGTGCCAGTAGTAGGGACAGGGGGCTTAACTATGGCTACACCTTC. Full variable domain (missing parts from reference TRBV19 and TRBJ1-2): DGGITQSPKYLFRKEGQNVTLSCEQNLNHDAMYWYRQDPGQGLRLIYYSQIVNDFQKGDIAEGYSVSREKKESFPLTVTSAQKNPTAFYLCASSRDRGLNYGYTFGSGTRLTVV.

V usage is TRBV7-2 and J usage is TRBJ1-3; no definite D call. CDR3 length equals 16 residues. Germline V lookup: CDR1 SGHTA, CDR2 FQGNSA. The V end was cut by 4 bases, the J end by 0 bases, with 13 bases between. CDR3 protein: CASSSEASSSGNTIYF. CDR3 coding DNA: TGTGCCAGCAGCTCCGAAGCCTCGAGCTCTGGAAACACCATATATTTT. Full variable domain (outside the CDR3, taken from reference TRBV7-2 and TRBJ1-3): GAGVSQSPSNKVTEKGKDVELRCDPISGHTALYWYRQSLGQGLEFLIYFQGNSAPDKSGLPSDRFSAERTGGSVSTLTIQRTQQEDSAVYLCASSSEASSSGNTIYFGEGSWLTVV.